The clone carrying this T cell receptor beta chain was detected many times. Its antigen is as yet unknown. Assay used: immunoSEQ multiplex PCR; TCRdb lists only in-frame clones, some missing. Listed here are about 36,000 clones without any singletons, the top ten holding roughly 1.1%. The sample originates from a study of T cells after posttransplantation cyclophosphamide. On the day of bone marrow donation, the related graft donor provided peripheral blood. Trimming removed 5 bases at V and 8 bases at J, with 15 bases between. This CDR3 has 13 residues. The germline CDR1 and CDR2 sequences are SGHTA and FQGNSA. Study observations and caveats: Tissue-infiltrating T cells from skin or gut overlapped little with blood T cells.

Sequenced material: PBMCs. This TCR was recovered from a girl aged 10 to 17 in good health, CMV-negative, and a related stem cell transplant donor. The genes are TRBV7-2 and TRBJ1-2, with a possible D match to TRBD1 (5 bases). The CDR3 protein is CASSNEVRGGYTF. The CDR3 DNA reads as TGTGCCAGCAGCAATGAGGTTAGGGGCGGCTACACCTTC.